Presented here are 3 T cell receptor beta chains from one specimen sequenced in a study of OX40 agonist ivuxolimab in advanced cancers. Clones were sequenced by immunoSEQ multiplex PCR, and TCRdb holds only the in-frame ones, with some missing. The sample contains about 69,000 clones, more than 70% of which appear only once. The sequencing here drew on CD4+ or CD8+ T cells sorted from blood, taken in a trial of the OX40 agonist ivuxolimab. The receptors shown here come from an adult with an advanced solid tumor such as melanoma, head and neck, liver or kidney cancer.

The chain is built from TRBV5-1 and TRBJ2-1; D might be TRBD2 (7 bases). CDR3 length equals 18 residues. The germline gives CDR1 SGHRS, CDR2 YFSETQ. The V gene lost 4 bases and the J gene lost 3 bases, with 23 bases spanning the gap. The CDR3, as DNA: TGCGCCAGCAGCCAAAGGGGGGGTAGGCAGGGAGGCTACAATGAGCAGTTCTTC. As protein: CASSQRGGRQGGYNEQFF.

Only a few counts were recorded for this clone. V and J are TRBV7-2 and TRBJ1-4, with TRBD1 identical over 7 bases. The CDR3 loop spans 14 amino acids. Germline V gene lookup returns CDR1 SGHTA and CDR2 FQGNSA. The trim removed 5 bases at V and 8 bases at J, leaving 8 bases unmatched. For the CDR3, the DNA is TGTGCCAGCAGCCGGTCAGGGGGTCGGGAAAAACTGTTTTTT. This encodes CASSRSGGREKLFF.

This clone came up once. The chain joins TRBV4-1 to TRBJ2-2; D gene ambiguous. The CDR3 spans 15 residues. Germline CDR1 and CDR2: MGHRA and YSYEKL. V lost 1 base to trimming and J lost 3 bases, with 9 bases between them. The CDR3 coding sequence is TGCGCCAGCAGCCAAGGGCACGGATACACCGGGGAGCTGTTTTTT. Translated, it gives CASSQGHGYTGELFF.